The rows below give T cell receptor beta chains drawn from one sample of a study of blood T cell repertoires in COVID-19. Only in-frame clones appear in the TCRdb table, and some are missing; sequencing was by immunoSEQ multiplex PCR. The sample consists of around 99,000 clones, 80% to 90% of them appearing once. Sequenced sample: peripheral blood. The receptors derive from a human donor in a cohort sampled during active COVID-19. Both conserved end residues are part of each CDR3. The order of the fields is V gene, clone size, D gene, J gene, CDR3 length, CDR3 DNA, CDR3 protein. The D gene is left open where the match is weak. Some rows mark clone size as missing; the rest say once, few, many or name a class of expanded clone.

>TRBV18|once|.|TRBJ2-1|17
TGTGCCAGCTCACTATACCAAGTAGCTGGCGGGAACAATGAGCAGTTCTTC
CASSLYQVAGGNNEQFF
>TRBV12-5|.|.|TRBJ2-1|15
TGTGCTAGTGGTTTGGGGACAGGGACTAACAATGAGCAGTTCTTC
CASGLGTGTNNEQFF
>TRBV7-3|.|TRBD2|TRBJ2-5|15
TGTGCCAGCACTAAAGCGGGGGGCCTGCAAGAGACCCAGTACTTC
CASTKAGGLQETQYF
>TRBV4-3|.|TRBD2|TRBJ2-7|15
TGCGCCAGCAGCCAGGACGCGCGGGAGGGAAGCGAGCAGTACTTC
CASSQDAREGSEQYF
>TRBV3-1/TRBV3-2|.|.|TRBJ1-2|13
TGTGCCAGCAGCCCCACAGATTTCTATGGCTACACCTTC
CASSPTDFYGYTF
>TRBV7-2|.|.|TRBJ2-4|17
TGTGCCAGCAGCTTAGGGGGGCGTAATCTAGCCAAAAACATTCAGTACTTC
CASSLGGRNLAKNIQYF
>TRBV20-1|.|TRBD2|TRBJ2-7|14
TGCAGTGCTAGTACTAGCGGGGGGCGCTACGAGCAGTACTTC
CSASTSGGRYEQYF
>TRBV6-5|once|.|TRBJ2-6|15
TGTGCCAGCAGCATACAGGGCCCTGGGGCCAACGTCCTGACTTTC
CASSIQGPGANVLTF
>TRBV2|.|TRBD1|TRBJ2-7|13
TGTGCCAGCAGGGACAGGGGGCTCTACGAGCAGTACTTC
CASRDRGLYEQYF
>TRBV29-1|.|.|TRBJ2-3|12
TGCAGCGTTGAGCTAGGTGCAGATACGCAGTATTTT
CSVELGADTQYF
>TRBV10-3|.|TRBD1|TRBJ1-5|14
TGTGCCATCAGGGAAGACAGGGGACATCAGCCCCAGCATTTT
CAIREDRGHQPQHF
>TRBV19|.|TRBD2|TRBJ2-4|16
TGTGCCAGTAGGAATAATAGCGGGGGTGCCAAAAACATTCAGTACTTC
CASRNNSGGAKNIQYF
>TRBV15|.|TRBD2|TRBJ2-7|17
TGTGCCACCAGCAGAGGAATCCGACTAGCGGGAGTCTACGAGCAGTACTTC
CATSRGIRLAGVYEQYF
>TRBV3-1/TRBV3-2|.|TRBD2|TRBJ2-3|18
TGTGCCAGCAGCCATGCGGGACTAGCGGGAGGGGGCACAGATACGCAGTATTTT
CASSHAGLAGGGTDTQYF
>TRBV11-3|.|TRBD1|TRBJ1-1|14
TGTGCCAGCAGCTCGGGACAGGGTAAAGCTGAAGCTTTCTTT
CASSSGQGKAEAFF
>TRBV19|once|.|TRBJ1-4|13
TGTGCCAGTAGGCTTACAGGAAATGAAAAACTGTTTTTT
CASRLTGNEKLFF
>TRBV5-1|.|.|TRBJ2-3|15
TGCGCCAGCAGCTTGGCCTCTCGGGGGACAGATACGCAGTATTTT
CASSLASRGTDTQYF
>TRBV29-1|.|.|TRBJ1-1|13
TGCAGCGTAATGTATGGGGCGAACACTGAAGCTTTCTTT
CSVMYGANTEAFF
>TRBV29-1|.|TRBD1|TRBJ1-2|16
TGCAGCGCCCCTAGGGGGACAGGGTTCATGAACTATGGCTACACCTTC
CSAPRGTGFMNYGYTF
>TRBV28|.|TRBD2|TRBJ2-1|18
TGTGCCAGCAGCCCGATGTCATTCGCGGGCGGGGGGTACAATGAGCAGTTCTTC
CASSPMSFAGGGYNEQFF
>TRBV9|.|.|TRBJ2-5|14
TGTGCCAGCAGCGGGGCGGGGAACCAAGAGACCCAGTACTTC
CASSGAGNQETQYF
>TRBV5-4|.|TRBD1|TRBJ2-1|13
TGTGCCAGCAGCTTGAGGGGGCCGGGCGAGCAGTTCTTC
CASSLRGPGEQFF
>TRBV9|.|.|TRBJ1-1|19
TGTGCCAGCAGCGCCCTTCTTACCGGGACACCCCTCATGAACACTGAAGCTTTCTTT
CASSALLTGTPLMNTEAFF
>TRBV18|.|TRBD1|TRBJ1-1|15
TGTGCCAGCTCACCACCGGGTAGACAGGGCCCTGAAGCTTTCTTT
CASSPPGRQGPEAFF
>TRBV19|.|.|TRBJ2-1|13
TGTGCCAGTAGTAAGGGGCCCTACAATGAGCAGTTCTTC
CASSKGPYNEQFF
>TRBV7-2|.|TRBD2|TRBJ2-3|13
TGTGCCAGCAACGGGGGGAACACAGATACGCAGTATTTT
CASNGGNTDTQYF
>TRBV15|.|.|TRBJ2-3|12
TGTGCCACCAGCAGAGATGAAGCCGCCCCGTATTTT
CATSRDEAAPYF
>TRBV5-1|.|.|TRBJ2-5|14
TGCGCCAGCAGCCCGTGGCGGAACCAAGAGACCCAGTACTTC
CASSPWRNQETQYF
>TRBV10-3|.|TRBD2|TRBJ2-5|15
TGTGCCATCAGACCGGGACTAGCGGAGTCCGGGACCCAGTACTTC
CAIRPGLAESGTQYF
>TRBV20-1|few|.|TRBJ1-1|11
TGCAGTGCTAGACCGGACACTGAAGCTTTCTTT
CSARPDTEAFF
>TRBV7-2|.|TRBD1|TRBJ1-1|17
TGTGCCAGCAGCTTAGGTGGACAGGGGACGGTGAACACTGAAGCTTTCTTT
CASSLGGQGTVNTEAFF